This T cell receptor (beta chain) was recovered during a study of blood T cell repertoires in COVID-19. Generated by immunoSEQ multiplex PCR, the TCRdb table keeps only in-frame clones and is missing some. The data contain roughly 400,000 clones, over 75% of them singletons. The sequence was obtained from a woman in her late teens or twenties who had been exposed to COVID-19. The sample consisted of PBMCs or T cells enriched from blood (not recorded which).

The CDR3 nucleotides read TGTGCCAGCAGCTTGACTAGCGGGGTCTACGAGCAGTACTTC. Amino acids: CASSLTSGVYEQYF. This chain uses TRBV11-2 with TRBJ2-7, with 11 bases aligning to TRBD2. The CDR3 consists of 14 residues. The trim removed 3 bases at V and 3 bases at J, leaving 1 base unmatched. Germline lookup yields CDR1 SGHAT and CDR2 FQNNGV.